A selection of T cell receptor beta chains follows, all from one sample in a study of spatial heterogeneity in lung cancer. MiXCR, applied by TCRdb to the 5' RACE reads, yields one record per CDR3 protein. This sample has about 9,300 distinct CDR3 sequences; around 51% occur once, and the top ten carry roughly 30%. Sequencing was performed on lung tumor tissue, taken at surgery. The receptor set was obtained from a female donor with early-stage non-small cell lung cancer. The CDR3 runs from the conserved cysteine through the conserved F or W. Each record gives: clone size, J gene, V gene, D gene, CDR3 DNA, CDR3 protein. A D gene is named only where the DNA matches it firmly. A clone size is listed for some rows: how often the clone was seen (once, few, many), or a class if it is expanded.

>.|TRBJ2-7|TRBV24-1|.
TGTGCCTCCCGCCGGGGGCGCTACGAGCAGTACTTC
CASRRGRYEQYF
>.|TRBJ2-7|TRBV18|.
TGTGCCAGCTCACCAGGGAAAGACGGTGACGAGCAGTACTTC
CASSPGKDGDEQYF
>.|TRBJ2-7|TRBV7-2|.
TGTGCCAGCAAACTTCGGGGGAACTACGAGCAGTACTTC
CASKLRGNYEQYF
>.|TRBJ2-2|TRBV6-5|TRBD1
TGTGCCAGCAGGGAGACAGGGGCCGGGGAGCTGTTTTTT
CASRETGAGELFF
>.|TRBJ2-7|TRBV6-5|.
TGTGCCAGCAGTTACTCGAGGTTAGCTGGAGAGCAGTACTTC
CASSYSRLAGEQYF
>.|TRBJ1-2|TRBV4-1|TRBD1
TGCGCCAGCAGCCAAGTAACCGGGACAGCCTATGGCTACACCTTC
CASSQVTGTAYGYTF
>.|TRBJ2-1|TRBV5-1|.
TGCGCCAGCAGCCGCGACACCAAATCCAGAGGGAATGAGCAGTTCTTC
CASSRDTKSRGNEQFF
>.|TRBJ1-6|TRBV5-5|.
TGTGCCAGCAGCTTGGCCGGCGTAAATTCACCCCTCCACTTT
CASSLAGVNSPLHF
>.|TRBJ1-5|TRBV6-4|.
TGTGCCAGCAGTGTGGAGGGGGAGCCTAATCAGCCCCAGCATTTT
CASSVEGEPNQPQHF
>.|TRBJ2-5|TRBV7-2|.
TGTGCCAGCAGCTTACAGGAGACCCAGTACTTC
CASSLQETQYF
>.|TRBJ2-1|TRBV7-2|TRBD2
TGTGCCAGCAGCTCTAGCGGGGGGGCAATCAATGAGCAGTTCTTC
CASSSSGGAINEQFF
>.|TRBJ1-2|TRBV4-2|.
TGTGCCAGCAGCCAAGCACCCCCCCTGAATGGCTACACCTTC
CASSQAPPLNGYTF
>few|TRBJ2-7|TRBV7-4|.
TGTGCCAGCAGCTCACCCGGCTACGAGCAGTACTTC
CASSSPGYEQYF
>few|TRBJ2-3|TRBV9|.
TGTGCCAGTTCTAGCCTAAGCACAGATACGCAGTATTTT
CASSSLSTDTQYF
>.|TRBJ1-2|TRBV18|.
TGTGCCAGCTCACCAGGAATCACCGTCAAGAATGGCTACACCTTC
CASSPGITVKNGYTF
>.|TRBJ2-1|TRBV20-1|.
TGCAGTGCTACTATACTTGCCCTAGCCTACAATGAGCAGTTCTTC
CSATILALAYNEQFF
>.|TRBJ1-1|TRBV18|TRBD1
TGTGCCAGCTCACCACGGACAGGGCACACTGAAGCTTTCTTT
CASSPRTGHTEAFF
>.|TRBJ1-4|TRBV6-1|TRBD1
TGTGCCAGCAGCCGCGGGACAGAGATTGAAAAACTGTTTTTT
CASSRGTEIEKLFF
>.|TRBJ1-6|TRBV6-5|.
TGTGCCAGCAGCCCACCCCGGGCAGGTTCAGAATCACCCCTCCACTTT
CASSPPRAGSESPLHF
>.|TRBJ2-5|TRBV5-4|TRBD1
TGTGCCAGCAGCACGACAGGGCGCTACGACCAAGAGACCCAGTACTTC
CASSTTGRYDQETQYF
>.|TRBJ2-3|TRBV20-1|TRBD2
TGCAGTGCTGAGGCCACTAGCGGGGGGGCTACAGATACGCAGTATTTT
CSAEATSGGATDTQYF
>.|TRBJ1-2|TRBV20-1|.
TGCAGTGCTCGACAGGCCGGGGGGTATGGCTACACCTTC
CSARQAGGYGYTF
>medium-sized|TRBJ2-2|TRBV7-3|.
TGTGCCAGCAGCTTCGGAGGGGAGCTGTTTTTT
CASSFGGELFF
>.|TRBJ1-2|TRBV11-2|.
TGTGCCAGCAGCCCCGGAGGCAGGGTGGGAGGCTACACCTTC
CASSPGGRVGGYTF
>.|TRBJ2-7|TRBV5-1|.
TGCGCCAGCAGCTTGTCCCGACAGACGACTTACGAGCAGTACTTC
CASSLSRQTTYEQYF
>.|TRBJ2-1|TRBV12-3/TRBV12-4|.
TGTGCCAGCAGTTTGAATGAGCAGTTCTTC
CASSLNEQFF
>.|TRBJ2-1|TRBV5-1|TRBD2
TGCGCCAGCAAACTAGCGGGGAACAATGAGCAGTTCTTC
CASKLAGNNEQFF
>.|TRBJ2-2|TRBV28|TRBD2
TGTGCCAGCAGTTTATTCCCGGGACTAGCGGGGTCGTTCACCGGGGAGCTGTTTTTT
CASSLFPGLAGSFTGELFF
>.|TRBJ1-4|TRBV7-2|TRBD1
TGTGCCAGCAGCCCGCAGACAGGGGCTACGGAAAAACTGTTTTTT
CASSPQTGATEKLFF
>.|TRBJ2-5|TRBV18|.
TGTGCCAGCTCACCACGTGGACAGGCGGGGAGGCAAGAGACCCAGTACTTC
CASSPRGQAGRQETQYF
>.|TRBJ2-1|TRBV20-1|.
TGCAGTGCTAGAGGTAGCGTAACCTACAATGAGCAGTTCTTC
CSARGSVTYNEQFF
>.|TRBJ1-1|TRBV6-5|.
TGTGCCAGCAGTTACTCCTGGACCACTGAAGCTTTCTTT
CASSYSWTTEAFF
>.|TRBJ2-1|TRBV5-1|.
TGCGCCAGCAGCTTGGTGCTGGGAGGGGGCGAAGATGAGCAGTTCTTC
CASSLVLGGGEDEQFF
>.|TRBJ2-5|TRBV7-2|TRBD2
TGTGCCAGCAGCTCTAGCGGGGGACTCCACCAAGAGACCCAGTACTTC
CASSSSGGLHQETQYF
>.|TRBJ1-6|TRBV5-5|.
TGTGCCAGCAGCCTTCGGGGGATCCAATCACCCCTCCACTTT
CASSLRGIQSPLHF
>few|TRBJ2-5|TRBV7-2|.
TGTGCCAGCGGCCGGGGGACCCAGTACTTC
CASGRGTQYF
>few|TRBJ2-3|TRBV20-1|.
TGCAGTGTTCCGCGCCGCACAGATACGCAGTATTTT
CSVPRRTDTQYF
>few|TRBJ2-1|TRBV29-1|TRBD2
TGCAGCGCTGGGGGAACCGGGACTAGCGCCAACAATGAGCAGTTCTTC
CSAGGTGTSANNEQFF
>.|TRBJ2-5|TRBV9|.
TGTGCCAGCAGCCCAAGTAGAGCCCAGGACCCAACGGAGACCCAGTACTTC
CASSPSRAQDPTETQYF
>.|TRBJ2-5|TRBV6-2/TRBV6-3|.
TGTGCCAGCAGCCAGCAAGAGACCCAGTACTTC
CASSQQETQYF
>.|TRBJ2-3|TRBV7-9|TRBD2
TGTGCCAGCAGCCGACCGACTAGCGGCACAGATACGCAGTATTTT
CASSRPTSGTDTQYF
>.|TRBJ2-3|TRBV7-3|TRBD2
TGTGCCAGCAGCTTAACGGGACTAGGCCAAGATACGCAGTATTTT
CASSLTGLGQDTQYF
>medium-sized|TRBJ2-7|TRBV20-1|.
TGCAGTGCTAGTGGGCTGGCGCCCTACGAGCAGTACTTC
CSASGLAPYEQYF
>.|TRBJ2-7|TRBV18|TRBD2
TGTGCCAGCTCCCGCACACGGTCTGCGGGGGCCTACGAGCAGTACTTC
CASSRTRSAGAYEQYF
>.|TRBJ2-6|TRBV6-5|TRBD1
TGTGCCAGCAGTTACGGGACAGGGACTGGGGCCAACGTCCTGACTTTC
CASSYGTGTGANVLTF
>.|TRBJ2-7|TRBV20-1|.
TGCAGTGCCCGTCAGGTTGGCCTCTTCTCCTACGAGCAGTACTTC
CSARQVGLFSYEQYF
>.|TRBJ1-4|TRBV5-2|.
TGTGCCAGCAACCCGCACGGGACAGGACTTGAAAAACTGTTTTTT
CASNPHGTGLEKLFF
>once|TRBJ2-2|TRBV3-1|.
TGTGCCAGCAGCCGGACACCTAATACCGGGGAGCTGTTTTTT
CASSRTPNTGELFF
>.|TRBJ1-5|TRBV7-9|.
TGTGCCAGCAGCTTCGAAGGTCAGAATCAGCCCCAGCATTTT
CASSFEGQNQPQHF
>.|TRBJ2-3|TRBV15|.
TGTGCCACCAGCAGAGGGGCCTCAGATACGCAGTATTTT
CATSRGASDTQYF
>.|TRBJ2-7|TRBV12-3/TRBV12-4|TRBD1
TGTGCCAGCTCGACCGGGACAGGGAAAATTGCGCAGTACTTC
CASSTGTGKIAQYF
>.|TRBJ2-7|TRBV6-1|.
TGTGCCAGCACCCTTGGGGGGCTAGGCCCTCAGTACTTC
CASTLGGLGPQYF
>few|TRBJ2-6|TRBV12-3/TRBV12-4|.
TGTGCCAACCCCCCCCAAGATGGGGCCAACGTCCTGACTTTC
CANPPQDGANVLTF
>few|TRBJ2-1|TRBV6-5|.
TGTGCCAGCAATCTAGCGTCTTCCTCCTACAATGAGCAGTTCTTC
CASNLASSSYNEQFF
>.|TRBJ1-4|TRBV12-3/TRBV12-4|TRBD1
TGTGCCAGCCAAGAGGACAGGGGAAATGGAAAACTGTTTTTT
CASQEDRGNGKLFF
>.|TRBJ2-3|TRBV5-4|.
TGTGCCAGCAGCGGGGGAGATACGCAGTATTTT
CASSGGDTQYF
>.|TRBJ2-1|TRBV6-2/TRBV6-3|.
TGTGCCAGCAGAGCCGTGGTTCCCAATGAGCAGTTCTTC
CASRAVVPNEQFF
>.|TRBJ1-2|TRBV6-1|.
TGTGCCAGCAGGGCTAACTATGGCTACACCTTC
CASRANYGYTF